The 8 T cell receptor beta chains below were found in one sample sequenced in a study of cytomegalovirus exposure and HLA in healthy donors. 60 Vbeta and 13 Jbeta primers were used in PCR. Method: immunoSEQ multiplex PCR; TCRdb's copy keeps in-frame clones and lacks some. The sample lists 130,000 or so clones; 70% to 85% were seen once. The sample consisted of PBMCs. The receptor set was obtained from a woman in her forties in good health and CMV-seronegative.

The chain employs TRBV19 and TRBJ2-2; the match to TRBD2 covers 7 bases. Germline V CDR1 and CDR2: LNHDA, SQIVND (reference sequence). This CDR3 contains 15 residues. V was clipped by 6 bases and J by 1 base; unmatched bases: 5. CDR3: CASRLSGMNTGELFF. CDR3 nucleotides: TGTGCCAGTAGGCTGAGCGGGATGAACACCGGGGAGCTGTTTTTT.

The rearrangement joins TRBV19 to TRBJ1-4; the D is unclear. The V gene lost 3 bases and the J gene lost 0 bases, with 11 bases spanning the gap. CDR3 length equals 16 residues. The germline gives CDR1 LNHDA, CDR2 SQIVND (reference sequence). The CDR3 DNA reads TGTGCCAGTAGTATTCGTCAGACTGCAACTAATGAAAAACTGTTTTTT. This translates into CASSIRQTATNEKLFF.

The chain combines TRBV5-6 with TRBJ1-5, with a tentative D call TRBD1 (5 bases). The CDR3 loop spans 14 amino acids. V lost 4 bases and J 4 bases, leaving 12 bases between the germline ends. Germline V gene sequence: CDR1 SGHDT, CDR2 YYEEEE. The CDR3: CASSQGLYNQPQHF. In DNA form, the CDR3 reads TGTGCCAGCAGCCAGGGACTTTATAATCAGCCCCAGCATTTT.

V and J are TRBV7-8 and TRBJ2-3; 10 bases are a match to TRBD1. Germline loops: CDR1 SGHVS, CDR2 FQNEAQ. V was clipped by 3 bases and J by 0 bases; unmatched bases: 9. CDR3 length equals 18 residues. CDR3 sequence: CASSFRQGAGTSTDTQYF. The CDR3 coding sequence is TGTGCCAGCAGCTTTAGACAGGGGGCTGGTACGAGCACAGATACGCAGTATTTT.

The chain joins TRBV5-1 to TRBJ1-1; D call uncertain. Trimming stripped 0 bases from V and 0 bases from J, with 12 bases between. The CDR3 is 16 amino acids. CDR1 and CDR2 (germline): SGHRS, YFSETQ. The CDR3 DNA reads as TGCGCCAGCAGCTTGGGATTCGGGGTTTTGAACACTGAAGCTTTCTTT. This gives the protein CASSLGFGVLNTEAFF.

The chain uses TRBV4-1 and TRBJ1-2; D is possibly TRBD1 (6 bases). The CDR3 is 15 amino acids. CDR1 is MGHRA, CDR2 YSYEKL, per germline. Trimming pared 4 bases from V and 7 bases from J, leaving 19 bases between. CDR3 sequence: CASSRYTGYIGGYTF. CDR3 bases: TGCGCCAGCAGCCGATACACAGGGTATATAGGTGGCTACACCTTC.

This chain joins TRBV2 and TRBJ2-7; D might be TRBD1 (5 bases). Germline CDR1 SNHLY, CDR2 FYNNEI. Deletions cut 7 bases from V and 5 bases from J, with 18 bases between. The length of the CDR3 is 14 residues. CDR3 coding DNA: TGTGCCAGCACCAGGGTCAGGTCCCTAAACGAGCAGTACTTC. As protein: CASTRVRSLNEQYF. Full variable domain (remainder filled in from reference TRBV2 and TRBJ2-7): EPEVTQTPSHQVTQMGQEVILRCVPISNHLYFYWYRQILGQKVEFLVSFYNNEISEKSEIFDDQFSVERPDGSNFTLKIRSTKLEDSAMYFCASTRVRSLNEQYFGPGTRLTVT.

The chain has TRBV9 and TRBJ1-6; TRBD1 matches 9 bases. V was clipped by 2 bases and J by 7 bases; unmatched bases: 4. CDR1 and CDR2 (germline): SGDLS, YYNGEE. There are 15 residues in the CDR3. CDR3 nucleotide sequence: TGTGCCAGCAGCGTGACCGGGACAGGGAATTCACCCCTCCACTTT. Its translation is CASSVTGTGNSPLHF.